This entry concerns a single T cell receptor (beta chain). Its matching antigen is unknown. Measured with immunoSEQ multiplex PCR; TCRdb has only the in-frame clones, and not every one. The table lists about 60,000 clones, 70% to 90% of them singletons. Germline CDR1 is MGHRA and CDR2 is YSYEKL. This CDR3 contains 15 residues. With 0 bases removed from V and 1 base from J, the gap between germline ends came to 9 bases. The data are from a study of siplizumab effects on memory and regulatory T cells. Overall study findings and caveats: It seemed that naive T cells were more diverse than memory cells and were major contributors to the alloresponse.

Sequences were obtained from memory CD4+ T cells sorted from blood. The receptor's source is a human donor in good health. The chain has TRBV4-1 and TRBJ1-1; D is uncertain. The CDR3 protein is CASSQESQQNTEAFF. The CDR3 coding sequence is TGCGCCAGCAGCCAAGAATCGCAGCAGAACACTGAAGCTTTCTTT.